The source of this T cell receptor (beta chain) is a study of graft-versus-host responses after intestinal transplantation. Remarks on this clone: The target antigen is unknown.

Measured with immunoSEQ multiplex PCR; TCRdb has only the in-frame clones, and not every one. This table has roughly 110,000 clones, around 94% appearing once. The CDR3 contains 12 residues. The chain links TRBV21-1 to TRBJ1-2; the table's D call, TRBD1, has no DNA check behind it. TRBV21-1 corresponds to a pseudogene. The TCR originated in a human donor who was the organ donor for an intestinal transplant. This material consisted of unstimulated CD8+ T cells sorted from spleen or lymph node cells, taken before transplant. CDR3 sequence (DNA): TGTGCCAGCAGCCAGAACAGCAGGGGCTACACCTTC. Its translation is CASSQNSRGYTF.